The 19 T cell receptor beta chains reported below all come from one sample, sequenced in a study of blood T cell repertoires in COVID-19. Only in-frame clones appear in the TCRdb table, and some are missing; sequencing was by immunoSEQ multiplex PCR. The table lists approximately 45,000 clones, 65% to 90% of them singletons. Sequencing used peripheral blood. These receptors were collected from a woman of 80 years or more with acute or convalescent COVID-19.

This chain connects TRBV19 to TRBJ1-2; D is uncertain. CDR1 and CDR2 (germline): LNHDA, SQIVND (reference sequence). V was pared by 2 bases and J by 3 bases, with 13 bases between. CDR3 size: 15 residues. The CDR3 DNA follows: TGTGCCAGTAGTATAACTCTGGCAGGCGACTATGGCTACACCTTC. Encoded protein: CASSITLAGDYGYTF. The entire variable domain, with the rest obtained from reference TRBV19 and TRBJ1-2, is as follows: DGGITQSPKYLFRKEGQNVTLSCEQNLNHDAMYWYRQDPGQGLRLIYYSQIVNDFQKGDIAEGYSVSREKKESFPLTVTSAQKNPTAFYLCASSITLAGDYGYTFGSGTRLTVV.

The DNA for the CDR3 is TGTGCCAGCAGCCCCGGGGGTAGGGGAGAGACCCAGTACTTC. Its translation: CASSPGGRGETQYF. The chain combines TRBV5-4 with TRBJ2-5, with a possible D match to TRBD2 (6 bases). Trimming removed 4 bases at V and 4 bases at J, with 14 bases between. CDR3 length: 14 amino acids. CDR1 and CDR2 from the germline V gene are SGHNT and YYREEE (reference sequence). Using reference TRBV5-4 and TRBJ2-5 for the parts outside the CDR3, the full variable domain is ETGVTQSPTHLIKTRGQQVTLRCSSQSGHNTVSWYQQALGQGPQFIFQYYREEENGRGNFPPRFSGLQFPNYSSELNVNALELDDSALYLCASSPGGRGETQYFGPGTRLLVL.

The chain employs TRBV15 and TRBJ2-3, with 9 bases aligning to TRBD2. The CDR3 loop spans 16 amino acids. Per the germline V gene, CDR1 is LNHNV and CDR2 is YYDKDF (reference sequence). Losses at the gene ends were 1 base for V and 6 bases for J; bases not matched to a gene: 8. The CDR3 here is CATSRAGGGGTDTQYF. CDR3 nucleotides: TGTGCCACCAGCAGAGCCGGCGGGGGGGGGACCGATACGCAGTATTTT.

This clone turned up a few times. V gene TRBV3-1 (or the pseudogene TRBV3-2) combines with J gene TRBJ2-7; 7 bases agree with TRBD1. With V trimmed by 4 bases and J by 0 bases, 6 bases remained unmatched. The CDR3 spans 15 residues. In germline, CDR1 is LGHDT, CDR2 YNNKEL (reference sequence). Here the CDR3 reads CASSPLTGSSYEQYF. The CDR3 DNA reads as TGTGCCAGCAGCCCACTGACAGGGAGCTCCTACGAGCAGTACTTC.

This clone turned up a few times. The chain joins TRBV2 to TRBJ1-5; no reliable D call. The V gene lost 6 bases and the J gene lost 3 bases, with 12 bases spanning the gap. The CDR3 contains 14 residues. The V gene's germline CDR1 is SNHLY and CDR2 FYNNEI. The CDR3 sequence is CASRGVQINQPQHF. The CDR3 DNA reads TGTGCCAGCAGGGGAGTACAGATCAATCAGCCCCAGCATTTT.

V and J are TRBV19 and TRBJ2-5; D might be TRBD2 (5 bases). Between the trimmed V and J ends, which lost 5 bases and 1 base, there was a span of 8 bases. This CDR3 has 13 amino acids. The germline V gene has CDR1 LNHDA and CDR2 SQIVND (reference sequence). CDR3 region: CASSGLAQETQYF. The CDR3 DNA sequence: TGTGCCAGTAGTGGCCTAGCCCAAGAGACCCAGTACTTC.

This clone was observed a single time. The rearrangement joins TRBV18 to TRBJ1-6; D is uncertain. Trimming shortened V by 3 bases and J by 8 bases, and 11 bases separated the two germline ends. The germline V gene encodes CDR1 KGHSH and CDR2 LQKENI. The CDR3 extends over 14 amino acids. The CDR3 loop reads CASSPALRDSPLHF. CDR3 sequence (DNA): TGTGCCAGCTCACCGGCCCTGAGGGATTCACCCCTCCACTTT.

The chain combines TRBV18 with TRBJ1-1; D is ambiguous. The V end was cut by 3 bases, the J end by 7 bases, with 12 bases between. The CDR3 consists of 13 residues. The germline CDR1 and CDR2 sequences are KGHSH and LQKENI. The CDR3: CASSPKRDGEAFF. In nucleotides, the CDR3 is TGTGCCAGCTCACCGAAGAGGGATGGTGAAGCTTTCTTT.

V and J are TRBV30 and TRBJ2-7, with 10 bases matching TRBD2. Germline V gives CDR1 GTSNPN, CDR2 SVGIG (reference sequence). This CDR3 region has 16 residues. The trim removed 3 bases at V and 7 bases at J, leaving 15 bases unmatched. The CDR3 sequence is CAWSLGLAGAPEEQYF. Here the CDR3 DNA reads TGTGCCTGGAGCCTAGGGCTAGCGGGGGCCCCTGAGGAGCAGTACTTC. The variable domain in full, with the rest retrieved from reference TRBV30 and TRBJ2-7, is SQTIHQWPATLVQPVGSPLSLECTVEGTSNPNLYWYRQAAGRGLQLLFYSVGIGQISSEVPQNLSASRPQDRQFILSSKKLLLSDSGFYLCAWSLGLAGAPEEQYFGPGTRLTVT.

The rearrangement links TRBV5-4 to TRBJ2-5; a possible D gene is TRBD1 (6 bases). Germline CDR1 and CDR2: SGHNT and YYREEE (reference sequence). The CDR3 length is 14 residues. V lost 0 bases, J lost 4 bases, and 10 bases lay in between. The CDR3 bases are TGTGCCAGCAGCTTGGGACAGGAGTCAGAGACCCAGTACTTC. Translating it yields CASSLGQESETQYF.

This clone was recorded once. The chain carries TRBV18 and TRBJ1-1, with D maybe TRBD1 (5 bases). CDR3 size: 15 residues. Trimming took 2 bases from V and 7 from J, leaving 17 bases between them. Germline V CDR1 and CDR2: KGHSH, LQKENI. The CDR3 coding sequence is TGTGCCAGCTCACCAAGGGCCAGGGAGCGGGGTGAAGCTTTCTTT. This sequence encodes CASSPRARERGEAFF.

This chain connects TRBV19 to TRBJ1-2; the D gene is possibly TRBD1 (6 bases). This CDR3 is built from 16 residues. Germline-derived CDR1 and CDR2 are LNHDA and SQIVND (reference sequence). Trimming removed 7 bases from V and 4 bases from J, with 22 bases in between. CDR3 DNA sequence: TGTGCCAGTACCCCCGGGGCAGGGGCGAACGCCTATGGCTACACCTTC. The encoded protein is CASTPGAGANAYGYTF. The full variable domain, in which reference TRBV19 and TRBJ1-2 provide the parts outside the CDR3, is DGGITQSPKYLFRKEGQNVTLSCEQNLNHDAMYWYRQDPGQGLRLIYYSQIVNDFQKGDIAEGYSVSREKKESFPLTVTSAQKNPTAFYLCASTPGAGANAYGYTFGSGTRLTVV.

In nucleotides, the CDR3 is TGTGCCAGCAGTCCCCACGGCGGGGGGGAAGATACGCAGTATTTT. Translating it yields CASSPHGGGEDTQYF. This sequence joins TRBV27 and TRBJ2-3; 9 bases are shared with TRBD2. Germline V gives CDR1 MNHEY, CDR2 SMNVEV (reference sequence). J gave up 5 bases and V 5 bases, and 8 bases lay outside the gene matches. This CDR3 comprises 15 residues.

The chain recombines TRBV6-2 or TRBV6-3 with TRBJ2-7, with D perhaps TRBD2 (5 bases). The CDR3 has 15 residues. Trimming cost V 2 bases and J 2 bases, with 13 bases left between them. From germline, CDR1 is MNHEY and CDR2 SVGEGT. CDR3 in DNA: TGTGCCAGCAGTTACAGCGGAGGCCGGACCTACGAGCAGTACTTC. Translated, it gives CASSYSGGRTYEQYF.

The chain combines TRBV5-1 with TRBJ2-2; D unclear. This CDR3 contains 15 residues. The germline gives CDR1 SGHRS, CDR2 YFSETQ. The V end lost 0 bases, the J end lost 0 bases, and 6 bases lay between the germline ends. The CDR3 nucleotides are TGCGCCAGCAGCTTGGACGGAGCGAACACCGGGGAGCTGTTTTTT. This translates into CASSLDGANTGELFF.

On this clone: The junction departs from the called germline gene at one end, perhaps through a read error. At the DNA level, this CDR3 is encoded by other sequences in the same sample as well. The chain has TRBV6-5 and TRBJ1-1, with D possibly matching TRBD1 (6 bases). The length of the CDR3 is 13 residues. Germline V gene lookup returns CDR1 MNHEY and CDR2 SVGAGI. The CDR3 DNA reads TGCGCCAGCAGCTACAGGGAGGGCACTGAAGCTTTCTTT. It codes for CASSYREGTEAFF.

The chain links TRBV12-3 or TRBV12-4 to TRBJ2-7; D is unresolved. Deletions cut 4 bases from V and 2 bases from J, with 9 bases between. The CDR3 loop spans 13 amino acids. The CDR3 spells CASSSDSPYEQYF. In nucleotides, the CDR3 is TGTGCCAGCAGTTCAGACTCGCCCTACGAGCAGTACTTC.

This chain uses TRBV7-2 with TRBJ1-4, with D tentatively TRBD1 (5 bases). Germline V CDR1 and CDR2: SGHTA, FQGNSA. The V end lost 2 bases, the J end lost 7 bases, and 17 bases lay between the germline ends. This CDR3 is 16 amino acids long. The DNA of the CDR3 is TGTGCCAGCAGCTTACGGGGGGGGACCCTCTCTGAAAAACTGTTTTTT. It yields the protein CASSLRGGTLSEKLFF. Variable domain in full (rest from reference TRBV7-2 and TRBJ1-4): GAGVSQSPSNKVTEKGKDVELRCDPISGHTALYWYRQSLGQGLEFLIYFQGNSAPDKSGLPSDRFSAERTGGSVSTLTIQRTQQEDSAVYLCASSLRGGTLSEKLFFGSGTQLSVL.

The rearrangement links TRBV7-6 to TRBJ2-5; 15 bases are a match to TRBD2. Germline CDR1 is SGHVS and CDR2 is FNYEAQ. CDR3 length: 18 residues. J gave up 3 bases and V 1 base, and 6 bases lay outside the gene matches. The DNA for the CDR3 is TGTGCCAGCAGCTTAGGGACTAGCGGGGGGGGACGGAAAGAGACCCAGTACTTC. This translates into CASSLGTSGGGRKETQYF.